This T cell receptor beta chain emerged from a study of cytomegalovirus exposure and HLA in healthy donors. Study findings and constraints: There were reportedly fewer N-insertions in an Asian-associated ancestry cluster than the roughly 700-donor mean, in a later analysis.

With regard to this clone: Its antigen is currently unknown.

Primers for the PCR totalled 60 Vbeta and 13 Jbeta. Authors' methods: As a later analysis found, there were about 80 million unique TCR beta chains, of which roughly 11 million were shared. Here immunoSEQ multiplex PCR was the method, and the copy in TCRdb shows in-frame clones only, minus some. V, J and clone size were drawn from that table, and D and trimming were deduced from the DNA. The sample shows 200,000 to 250,000 clones, 83% of them seen only once. The CDR3 has 15 amino acids. Germline lookup yields CDR1 SGHAT and CDR2 FQNNGV. The V gene lost 3 bases and the J gene lost 3 bases, with 13 bases spanning the gap.

Source material: PBMCs. This receptor was identified in a girl aged 5 to 17 in good health and CMV-seronegative. The J gene is TRBJ2-3, the V gene TRBV11-2; D perhaps matches TRBD2 (5 bases). CDR3 sequence reads: CASSFRRVGTDTQYF. DNA for the CDR3: TGTGCCAGCAGCTTCCGGCGGGTTGGTACAGATACGCAGTATTTT.